The 30 T cell receptor beta chains reported below all come from one sample, sequenced in a study of blood T cell repertoires in COVID-19. Clones were read by immunoSEQ multiplex PCR, and TCRdb kept only the in-frame ones, dropping some. This sample carries approximately 140,000 clones, around 89% of them seen once, and the ten largest clones take around 15%. What was sequenced was peripheral blood. Source of these receptors: a man aged 18 to 35 with COVID-19, enrolled during active disease.

This sequence joins TRBV27 and TRBJ2-1; TRBD2 agrees at 9 bases. Germline lookup yields CDR1 MNHEY and CDR2 SMNVEV (reference sequence). This CDR3 region has 16 residues. V shed 6 bases, J shed 3 bases, and the junction held 9 bases outside the gene matches. This CDR3 is CASSRASGTFYNEQFF. The DNA of the CDR3 is TGTGCCAGCAGCCGCGCTAGCGGGACTTTCTACAATGAGCAGTTCTTC.

A single count supports this clone. The V call is TRBV19, the J call TRBJ1-2; a possible D gene is TRBD1 (5 bases). Trimming removed 5 bases at V and 3 bases at J, with 13 bases between. Germline V gives CDR1 LNHDA, CDR2 SQIVND (reference sequence). CDR3 length equals 14 residues. The CDR3 loop reads CASSPTGGDYGYTF. The CDR3 bases are TGTGCCAGTAGTCCGACGGGGGGAGACTATGGCTACACCTTC.

This chain links TRBV6-5 with TRBJ1-2; TRBD1 agrees at 7 bases. With 7 bases clipped from V and 8 bases from J, the junction kept 13 bases outside the gene matches. Per the germline V gene, CDR1 is MNHEY and CDR2 is SVGAGI. The CDR3 contains 14 residues. The CDR3 DNA is TGTGCCAGCAAAGACGACAGGGTCGCAAGAGGCTACACCTTC. This translates into CASKDDRVARGYTF.

This clone was counted a few times. This rearrangement joins TRBV3-1 (or the pseudogene TRBV3-2) to TRBJ1-5, with a possible D match to TRBD1 (5 bases). Trimming pared 0 bases from V and 2 bases from J, leaving 17 bases between. The germline V gene encodes CDR1 LGHDT and CDR2 YNNKEL (reference sequence). The CDR3 is 18 amino acids. The CDR3 coding sequence is TGTGCCAGCAGCCAAGAGTTTCCAGAATTGACAGGCAATCAGCCCCAGCATTTT. Its translation: CASSQEFPELTGNQPQHF.

This rearrangement joins TRBV14 to TRBJ2-4, with TRBD2 identical over 11 bases. The CDR3 is made up of 16 amino acids. Trimming removed 6 bases from V and 0 bases from J; junction bases left unmatched: 4. The germline gives CDR1 SGHDN, CDR2 FVKESK. The CDR3 sequence: CASSPGLAGAKNIQYF. CDR3 nucleotide sequence: TGTGCCAGCAGTCCCGGACTAGCGGGAGCCAAAAACATTCAGTACTTC.

The chain employs TRBV24-1 and TRBJ2-1; 12 bases agree with TRBD2. The CDR3 loop spans 15 amino acids. Germline assignment: CDR1 KGHDR and CDR2 SFDVKD. Trimming cost V 1 base and J 15 bases; bases outside gene matches: 9. The CDR3 protein is CATSDFLAGGPRLFF. CDR3 bases: TGTGCCACCAGTGATTTTCTAGCGGGAGGGCCTCGGTTGTTCTTC.

The rearrangement links TRBV4-1 to TRBJ2-7; TRBD2 aligns across 7 bases. CDR3 length equals 15 residues. CDR1 is MGHRA and CDR2 is YSYEKL in the germline V gene. V trimming: 0 bases; J trimming: 3 bases; junction bases outside the gene matches: 5. The CDR3, as DNA: TGCGCCAGCAGCCAAGATAACGCGGGAGTCTACGAGCAGTACTTC. Its protein product is CASSQDNAGVYEQYF.

In its sample, this clone was seen a few times. This rearrangement joins TRBV5-1 to TRBJ2-1; 11 bases map to TRBD1. This CDR3 spans 14 amino acids. V was pared by 4 bases and J by 6 bases, with 3 bases of the junction left unmatched. Germline assignment: CDR1 SGHRS and CDR2 YFSETQ. The CDR3 region is CASSPGTGGNEQFF. For the CDR3, the DNA is TGCGCCAGCAGCCCCGGGACAGGGGGCAATGAGCAGTTCTTC.

The chain recombines TRBV4-3 with TRBJ2-1, with 7 bases aligning to TRBD2. The junction had 11 bases not matched to a gene; V was cut back by 3 bases and J by 3 bases. Per germline, CDR1 LGHNA and CDR2 YSLEER. This CDR3 region has 17 residues. The CDR3, as DNA: TGCGCCAGCAGCCATGCTCGGCCTAGCGGACTCTACAATGAGCAGTTCTTC. This encodes CASSHARPSGLYNEQFF.

The chain has TRBV10-2 and TRBJ1-5, with D unresolved. CDR1 and CDR2 from the germline V gene are WSHSY and SAAADI. The CDR3 totals 13 residues. The V end lost 4 bases, the J end lost 0 bases, and 4 bases lay between the germline ends. CDR3 in DNA: TGCGCCAGCAGTGGCTATAGCAATCAGCCCCAGCATTTT. Translated: CASSGYSNQPQHF.

The V and J genes are TRBV25-1 and TRBJ1-2, with 8 bases fitting TRBD1. The CDR3 loop spans 16 amino acids. The V and J ends lost 7 bases and 3 bases, in that order; junction bases with no gene match: 13. Looked up from germline, CDR1 is MGHDK and CDR2 is SYGVNS. CDR3 DNA sequence: TGTGCCAGCACCGGACAGGGCCACCGAAGCTACTATGGCTACACCTTC. It specifies CASTGQGHRSYYGYTF.

The V call is TRBV11-3, the J call TRBJ2-2; D gene unclear. V lost 1 base and J lost 7, with 7 bases in between. There are 13 residues in the CDR3. Per the germline V gene, CDR1 is SGHNT and CDR2 is YENEEA. CDR3 in DNA: TGTGCCAGCAGCTTAGGAAGAGGCGGGGAGCTGTTTTTT. Protein: CASSLGRGGELFF.

This clone was seen just once. The rearrangement joins TRBV30 to TRBJ1-1; weak D call: TRBD1 (5 bases). The CDR3 runs 13 residues. Trimming stripped 2 bases from V and 0 bases from J, with 7 bases between. The germline CDR1 and CDR2 sequences are GTSNPN and SVGIG (reference sequence). CDR3 DNA sequence: TGTGCCTGGAGTAACAGGATGAACACTGAAGCTTTCTTT. Encoded protein: CAWSNRMNTEAFF.

V gene TRBV5-5 combines with J gene TRBJ2-5; 9 positions agree with TRBD2. The junction had 4 bases not matched to a gene; V was cut back by 1 base and J by 0 bases. The CDR3 is 16 amino acids. The V gene's germline CDR1 is SGHKS and CDR2 YYEKEE (reference sequence). The CDR3 coding sequence is TGTGCCAGCAGCTTGTTGGGACTAGCATACCAAGAGACCCAGTACTTC. It specifies CASSLLGLAYQETQYF.

The chain links TRBV30 to TRBJ2-1; D is perhaps TRBD2 (5 bases). CDR3 size: 12 residues. Trimming took off 3 bases at V and 12 bases at J, with 15 bases between the two ends. Germline-derived CDR1 and CDR2 are GTSNPN and SVGIG (reference sequence). The DNA for the CDR3 is TGTGCCTGGAGCCCTCCGGGGAGAGGGCAGTTCTTC. It is translated as CAWSPPGRGQFF.

The rearrangement joins TRBV11-2 to TRBJ2-5; 7 bases agree with TRBD2. V gave up 7 bases and J gave up 5 bases; unmatched junction bases: 7. Per germline, CDR1 SGHAT and CDR2 FQNNGV. The CDR3 spans 13 residues. For the CDR3, the DNA is TGTGCCAGCACTCATGGGGGGGTCGAGACCCAGTACTTC. Amino acid sequence: CASTHGGVETQYF.

This rearrangement joins TRBV4-2 to TRBJ1-1; TRBD1 matches at 7 bases. The CDR3 covers 15 residues. Germline V gene lookup returns CDR1 LGHNA and CDR2 YNFKEQ. The junction had 7 bases not matched to a gene; V was cut back by 2 bases and J by 4 bases. The CDR3 DNA is TGTGCCAGCAGCCAATTGGGGACAGAAATCACTGAAGCTTTCTTT. This codes for CASSQLGTEITEAFF.

The chain recombines TRBV27 with TRBJ2-5; 8 bases are shared with TRBD1. V gave up 2 bases and J gave up 5 bases; unmatched junction bases: 7. The CDR3 has 15 amino acids. CDR1 is MNHEY, CDR2 SMNVEV, per germline (reference sequence). CDR3: CASSLRTGRFETQYF. The CDR3 DNA follows: TGTGCCAGCAGTTTAAGGACAGGGAGATTCGAGACCCAGTACTTC.

V gene TRBV11-2 combines with J gene TRBJ2-5, with D maybe TRBD1 (7 bases). CDR1 is SGHAT, CDR2 FQNNGV, per germline. The V and J ends lost 1 base and 4 bases respectively, with 19 bases between them. The CDR3 is 17 residues long. For the CDR3, the DNA is TGTGCCAGCAGCTTAGTGGGGGGCCGGCAGGGGGTAGAGACCCAGTACTTC. Translation: CASSLVGGRQGVETQYF.

This rearrangement joins TRBV19 to TRBJ1-2; 9 nucleotides match TRBD1. This CDR3 region has 12 residues. V shed 7 bases, J shed 7 bases, and the junction held 4 bases outside the gene matches. Germline CDR1 LNHDA, CDR2 SQIVND (reference sequence). The CDR3 is CASTTGGLGYTF. The CDR3, as DNA: TGTGCCAGTACGACAGGGGGTCTTGGCTACACCTTC.

This rearrangement joins TRBV13 to TRBJ2-3, with 11 bases lining up with TRBD2. The germline V gene has CDR1 PRHDT and CDR2 FYEKMQ (reference sequence). J lost 4 bases, V lost 4 bases, and 16 bases had no gene match. The CDR3 has 19 residues. This CDR3 is CASSSGTSGEAAEADTQYF. The DNA of the CDR3 is TGTGCCAGCAGCTCGGGGACTAGCGGAGAGGCGGCCGAGGCAGATACGCAGTATTTT.

The chain is built from TRBV30 and TRBJ2-1, with 7 bases identical to TRBD2. This CDR3 comprises 14 residues. The V and J ends lost 4 bases and 3 bases, in that order; junction bases with no gene match: 6. Germline V gives CDR1 GTSNPN, CDR2 SVGIG (reference sequence). The CDR3 nucleotides are TGTGCCTGGACCCCGGGACTAAGCTACAATGAGCAGTTCTTC. This translates into CAWTPGLSYNEQFF.

This sequence joins TRBV10-1 and TRBJ1-6, with D possibly TRBD1 on 6 matching bases. The germline CDR1 and CDR2 sequences are WNHNN and SYGVQD (reference sequence). The CDR3 consists of 15 residues. Trimming cost V 0 bases and J 7 bases, with 10 bases left between them. The CDR3 loop reads CASSESRTENSPLHF. The CDR3 nucleotides read TGCGCCAGCAGTGAGTCCAGGACAGAAAATTCACCCCTCCACTTT.

This clone was picked up one time. The chain couples TRBV7-6 to TRBJ1-1; TRBD1 matches 7 bases. After removal of 5 bases from V and 0 bases from J, the junction contained 12 bases not matched to a gene. This CDR3 is built from 17 residues. The germline gives CDR1 SGHVS, CDR2 FNYEAQ. The CDR3: CASSKTPRQGLNTEAFF. The DNA of the CDR3 is TGTGCCAGCAGCAAAACCCCCCGACAGGGCCTGAACACTGAAGCTTTCTTT.

The chain couples TRBV30 to TRBJ2-1, with 8 bases identical to TRBD2. Germline values: CDR1 GTSNPN, CDR2 SVGIG (reference sequence). The CDR3 loop spans 13 amino acids. J gave up 7 bases and V 6 bases, and 8 bases lay outside the gene matches. The CDR3 DNA is TGTGCCTGCCCGGGACTAGTTTTTAATGAGCAGTTCTTC. This translates into CACPGLVFNEQFF.

This sequence joins TRBV4-1 and TRBJ1-5, with a tentative D call TRBD1 (5 bases). Germline assignment: CDR1 MGHRA and CDR2 YSYEKL. The length of the CDR3 is 14 residues. Trimming took 4 bases from V and 5 from J, leaving 12 bases between them. DNA for the CDR3: TGCGCCAGCAGCCCCGGAGGAGGGGATCAGCCCCAGCATTTT. Its translation is CASSPGGGDQPQHF.

The rearrangement joins TRBV6-5 to TRBJ2-1, with a tentative D call TRBD2 (5 bases). CDR1 and CDR2 (germline): MNHEY, SVGAGI. The CDR3 spans 12 residues. The V gene lost 6 bases and the J gene lost 9 bases, with 12 bases spanning the gap. In DNA form, the CDR3 reads TGTGCCAGCAGCCCCGGGGTTGGTGAGCAGTTCTTC. Translated, it gives CASSPGVGEQFF.

The chain carries TRBV27 and TRBJ2-3; 10 positions match TRBD1. The junction had 5 bases not matched to a gene; V was cut back by 4 bases and J by 4 bases. This CDR3 contains 15 residues. CDR1 MNHEY and CDR2 SMNVEV come from the germline V gene (reference sequence). This CDR3 reads CASSSGTGVADTQYF. CDR3 bases: TGTGCCAGCAGTTCCGGGACAGGGGTGGCAGATACGCAGTATTTT.

The V call is TRBV28, the J call TRBJ2-2; perhaps TRBD1 as D (6 bases). The CDR3 is made up of 15 amino acids. The V and J ends lost 3 bases and 4 bases respectively, with 12 bases between them. Germline V CDR1 and CDR2: MDHEN, SYDVKM. The CDR3 region is CASSFTGRSTGELFF. CDR3 nucleotides: TGTGCCAGCAGTTTCACAGGGCGATCCACCGGGGAGCTGTTTTTT.

Of note for this clone: At one end, the junction sequence differs from germline, possibly due to a read error. V and J are TRBV25-1 and TRBJ1-4, with 9 bases lining up with TRBD1. The CDR3 is 15 residues long. Per germline, CDR1 MGHDK and CDR2 SYGVNS. CDR3 loop: CASSSNDRGTEKLLF. The CDR3 coding sequence is TGTGCCAGCAGTTCAAACGACAGGGGGACTGAAAAACTGCTTTTT.